The T cell receptor beta chain under discussion was sequenced for a study of graft-versus-host responses after intestinal transplantation. Across the whole study: Following induction with anti-thymocyte globulin, all recipients were given tacrolimus and steroids for two to three years.

Turning to this clone: No antigen is known for it.

Assay used: immunoSEQ multiplex PCR; TCRdb lists only in-frame clones, some missing. This sample yields approximately 100,000 clones, of which about 90% are seen a single time; approximately 0.88% belongs to the top ten. Trimming stripped 4 bases from V and 9 bases from J, with 15 bases between. The CDR3 has 13 residues. Germline values: CDR1 SNHLY, CDR2 FYNNEI. The material sequenced was unstimulated CD4+ T cells sorted from spleen or lymph node cells, taken before intestinal transplant. The rearrangement joins TRBV2 to TRBJ1-1, with TRBD1 as a possible D gene (6 bases). This TCR came from a human donor who received an intestinal transplant. CDR3 nucleotide sequence: TGTGCCAGCAGTGGTGCGGCACAGGGTAAAGCTTTCTTT. It is translated as CASSGAAQGKAFF.